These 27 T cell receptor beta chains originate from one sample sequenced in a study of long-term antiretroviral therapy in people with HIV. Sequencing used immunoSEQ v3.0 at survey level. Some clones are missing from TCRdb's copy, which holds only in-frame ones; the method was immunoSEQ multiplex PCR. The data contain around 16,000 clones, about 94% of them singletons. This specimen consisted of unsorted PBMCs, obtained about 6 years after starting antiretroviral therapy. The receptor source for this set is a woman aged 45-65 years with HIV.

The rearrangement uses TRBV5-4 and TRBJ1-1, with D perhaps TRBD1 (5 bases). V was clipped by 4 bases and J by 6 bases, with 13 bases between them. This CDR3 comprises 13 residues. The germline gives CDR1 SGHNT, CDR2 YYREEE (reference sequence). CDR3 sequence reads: CASSRPEGSEAFF. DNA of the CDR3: TGTGCCAGCAGCCGTCCGGAGGGGTCTGAAGCTTTCTTT.

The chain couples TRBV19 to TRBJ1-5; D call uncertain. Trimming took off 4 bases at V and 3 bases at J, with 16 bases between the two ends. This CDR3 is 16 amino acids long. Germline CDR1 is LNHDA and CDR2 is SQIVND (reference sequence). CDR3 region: CASSTLLGVVNQPQHF. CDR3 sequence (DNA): TGTGCCAGTAGTACCCTCCTGGGAGTGGTCAATCAGCCCCAGCATTTT. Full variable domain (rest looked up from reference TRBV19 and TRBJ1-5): DGGITQSPKYLFRKEGQNVTLSCEQNLNHDAMYWYRQDPGQGLRLIYYSQIVNDFQKGDIAEGYSVSREKKESFPLTVTSAQKNPTAFYLCASSTLLGVVNQPQHFGDGTRLSIL.

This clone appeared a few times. This chain's CDR3 is CASSGGRVAPGEQYF. CDR3 in DNA: TGTGCCAGCAGCGGGGGGAGGGTTGCGCCGGGCGAGCAGTACTTC. V usage is TRBV2 and J usage is TRBJ2-7; 7 bases map to TRBD2. V was clipped by 6 bases and J by 6 bases; unmatched bases: 14. Germline-derived CDR1 and CDR2 are SNHLY and FYNNEI. The CDR3 extends over 15 amino acids.

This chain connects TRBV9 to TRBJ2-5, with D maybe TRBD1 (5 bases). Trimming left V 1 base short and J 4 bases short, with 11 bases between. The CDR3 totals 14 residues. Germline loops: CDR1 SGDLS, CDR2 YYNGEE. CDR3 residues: CASSVSGGAETQYF. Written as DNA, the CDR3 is TGTGCCAGCAGCGTAAGTGGTGGGGCAGAGACCCAGTACTTC.

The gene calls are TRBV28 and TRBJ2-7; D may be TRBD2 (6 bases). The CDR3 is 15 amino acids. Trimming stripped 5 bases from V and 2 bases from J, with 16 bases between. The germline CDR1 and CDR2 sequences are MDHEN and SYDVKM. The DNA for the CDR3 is TGTGCCAGCAGTGTCGGAGGGACCGCGGCCTACGAGCAGTACTTC. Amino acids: CASSVGGTAAYEQYF.

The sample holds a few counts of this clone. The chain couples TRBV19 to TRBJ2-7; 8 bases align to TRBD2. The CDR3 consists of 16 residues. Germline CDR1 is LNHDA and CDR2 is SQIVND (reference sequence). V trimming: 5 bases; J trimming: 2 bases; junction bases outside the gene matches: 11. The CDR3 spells CASSHSGGQGPYEQYF. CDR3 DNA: TGTGCCAGTAGTCACAGCGGGGGTCAGGGCCCCTACGAGCAGTACTTC.

The CDR3 protein is CASSSQGAGVTEAFF. CDR3 nucleotide sequence: TGTGCCAGCAGCTCCCAGGGGGCAGGTGTCACTGAAGCTTTCTTT. V and J are TRBV7-9 and TRBJ1-1; 8 bases align to TRBD1. The CDR3 spans 15 residues. Germline V CDR1 and CDR2: SEHNR, FQNEAQ (reference sequence). Losses at the gene ends were 4 bases for V and 4 bases for J; bases not matched to a gene: 8.

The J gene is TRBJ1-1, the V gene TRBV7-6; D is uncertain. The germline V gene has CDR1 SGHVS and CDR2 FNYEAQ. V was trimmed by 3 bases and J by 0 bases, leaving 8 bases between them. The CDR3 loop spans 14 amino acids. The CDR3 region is CASSFLKMNTEAFF. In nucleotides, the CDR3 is TGTGCCAGCAGCTTTTTAAAGATGAACACTGAAGCTTTCTTT.

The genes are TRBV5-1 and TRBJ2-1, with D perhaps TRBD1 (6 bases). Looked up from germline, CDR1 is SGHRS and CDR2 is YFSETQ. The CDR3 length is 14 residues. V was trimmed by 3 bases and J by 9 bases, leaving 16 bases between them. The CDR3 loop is CASSYRAGAGEQFF. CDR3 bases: TGCGCCAGCAGCTACAGGGCCGGTGCGGGTGAGCAGTTCTTC.

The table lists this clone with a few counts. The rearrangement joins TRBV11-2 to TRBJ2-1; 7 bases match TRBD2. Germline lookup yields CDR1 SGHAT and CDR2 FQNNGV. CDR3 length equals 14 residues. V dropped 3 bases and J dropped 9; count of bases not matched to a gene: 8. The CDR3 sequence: CASSFGGSQGEQFF. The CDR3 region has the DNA TGTGCCAGCAGCTTCGGCGGGAGTCAAGGTGAGCAGTTCTTC.

In nucleotides, the CDR3 is TGTGCCAGCGGGTTCGACTACAATGAGCAGTTCTTC. Translating gives CASGFDYNEQFF. The chain couples TRBV19 to TRBJ2-1; D is unclear. V gave up 9 bases and J gave up 3 bases, with 9 bases separating them. Germline CDR1 LNHDA, CDR2 SQIVND (reference sequence). CDR3 length: 12 amino acids.

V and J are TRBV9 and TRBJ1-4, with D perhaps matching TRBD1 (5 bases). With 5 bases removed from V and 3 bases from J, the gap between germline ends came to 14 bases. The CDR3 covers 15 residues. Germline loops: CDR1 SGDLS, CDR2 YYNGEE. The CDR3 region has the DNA TGTGCCAGCAGGGGACGGGGGGGAGCTAATGAAAAACTGTTTTTT. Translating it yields CASRGRGGANEKLFF.

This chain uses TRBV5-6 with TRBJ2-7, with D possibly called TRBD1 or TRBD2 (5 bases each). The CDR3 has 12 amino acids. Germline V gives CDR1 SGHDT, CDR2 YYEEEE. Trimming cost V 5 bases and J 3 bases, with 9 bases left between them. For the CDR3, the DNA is TGTGCCAGCAGGGGACGGGGCTACGAGCAGTACTTC. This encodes CASRGRGYEQYF.

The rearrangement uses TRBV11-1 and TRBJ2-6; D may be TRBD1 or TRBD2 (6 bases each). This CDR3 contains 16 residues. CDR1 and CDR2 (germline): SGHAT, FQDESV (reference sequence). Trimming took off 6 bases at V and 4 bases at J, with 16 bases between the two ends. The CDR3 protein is CASSLIGGGGANVLTF. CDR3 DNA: TGTGCCAGCAGTTTGATAGGGGGAGGAGGGGCCAACGTCCTGACTTTC.

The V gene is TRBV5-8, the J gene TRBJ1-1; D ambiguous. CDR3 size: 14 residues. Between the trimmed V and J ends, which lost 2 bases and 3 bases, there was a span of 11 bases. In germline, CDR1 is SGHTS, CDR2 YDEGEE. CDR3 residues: CASSFEVVDTEAFF. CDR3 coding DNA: TGTGCCAGCAGCTTCGAAGTTGTGGACACTGAAGCTTTCTTT.

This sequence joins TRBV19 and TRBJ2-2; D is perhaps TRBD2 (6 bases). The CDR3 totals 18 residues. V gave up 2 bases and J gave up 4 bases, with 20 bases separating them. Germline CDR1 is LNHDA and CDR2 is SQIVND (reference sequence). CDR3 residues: CASSIRWGEAGSTGELFF. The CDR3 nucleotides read TGTGCCAGTAGTATACGGTGGGGTGAGGCGGGGAGCACCGGGGAGCTGTTTTTT. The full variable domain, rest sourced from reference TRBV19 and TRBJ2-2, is DGGITQSPKYLFRKEGQNVTLSCEQNLNHDAMYWYRQDPGQGLRLIYYSQIVNDFQKGDIAEGYSVSREKKESFPLTVTSAQKNPTAFYLCASSIRWGEAGSTGELFFGEGSRLTVL.

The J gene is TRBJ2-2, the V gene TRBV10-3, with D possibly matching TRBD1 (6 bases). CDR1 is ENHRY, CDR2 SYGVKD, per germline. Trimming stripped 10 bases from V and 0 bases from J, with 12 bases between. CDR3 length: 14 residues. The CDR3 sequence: CATLDSANTGELFF. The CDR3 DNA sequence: TGTGCCACCTTGGACAGCGCGAACACCGGGGAGCTGTTTTTT.

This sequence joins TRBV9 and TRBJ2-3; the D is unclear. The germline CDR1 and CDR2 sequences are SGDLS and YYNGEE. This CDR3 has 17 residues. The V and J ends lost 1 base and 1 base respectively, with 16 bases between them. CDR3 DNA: TGTGCCAGCAGCGTACGAGCCTGGGCGGCGGGCACAGATACGCAGTATTTT. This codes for CASSVRAWAAGTDTQYF.

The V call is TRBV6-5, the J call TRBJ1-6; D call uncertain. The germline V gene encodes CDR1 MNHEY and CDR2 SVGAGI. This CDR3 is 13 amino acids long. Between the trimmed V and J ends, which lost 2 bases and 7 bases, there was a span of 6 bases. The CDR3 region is CASSYIGNSPLHF. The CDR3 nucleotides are TGTGCCAGCAGTTACATCGGGAATTCACCCCTCCACTTT.

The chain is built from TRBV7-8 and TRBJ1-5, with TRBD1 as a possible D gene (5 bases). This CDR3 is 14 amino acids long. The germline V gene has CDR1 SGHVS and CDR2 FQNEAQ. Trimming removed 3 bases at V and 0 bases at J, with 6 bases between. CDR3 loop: CASSLTVSNQPQHF. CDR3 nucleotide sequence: TGTGCCAGCAGCTTGACAGTTAGCAATCAGCCCCAGCATTTT.

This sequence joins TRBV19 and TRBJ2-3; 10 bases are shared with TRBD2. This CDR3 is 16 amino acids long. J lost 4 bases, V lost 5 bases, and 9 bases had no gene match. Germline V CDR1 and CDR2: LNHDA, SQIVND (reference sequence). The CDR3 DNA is TGTGCCAGTAGTCGAGCGGGAGGGCCCTCGGCAGATACGCAGTATTTT. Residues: CASSRAGGPSADTQYF.

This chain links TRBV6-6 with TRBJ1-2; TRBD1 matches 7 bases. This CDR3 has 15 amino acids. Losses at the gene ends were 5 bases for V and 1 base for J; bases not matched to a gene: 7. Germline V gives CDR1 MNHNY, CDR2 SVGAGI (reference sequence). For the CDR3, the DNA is TGTGCCAGCAGTCTAGGGACAGATGTTAACTATGGCTACACCTTC. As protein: CASSLGTDVNYGYTF.

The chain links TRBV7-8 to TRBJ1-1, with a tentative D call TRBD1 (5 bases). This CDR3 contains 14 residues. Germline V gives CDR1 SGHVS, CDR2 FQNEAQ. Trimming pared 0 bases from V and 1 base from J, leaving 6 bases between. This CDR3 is CASSLAGANTEAFF. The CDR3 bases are TGTGCCAGCAGCTTAGCAGGGGCGAACACTGAAGCTTTCTTT.

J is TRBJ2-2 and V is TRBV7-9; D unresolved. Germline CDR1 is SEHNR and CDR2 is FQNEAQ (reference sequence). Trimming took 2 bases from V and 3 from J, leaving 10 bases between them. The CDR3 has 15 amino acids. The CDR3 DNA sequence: TGTGCCAGCAGCTTAACGGACGGGTACACCGGGGAGCTGTTTTTT. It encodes CASSLTDGYTGELFF.

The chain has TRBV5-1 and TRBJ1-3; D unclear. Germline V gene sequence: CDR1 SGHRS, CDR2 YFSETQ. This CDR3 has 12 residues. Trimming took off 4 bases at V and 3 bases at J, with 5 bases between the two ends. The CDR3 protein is CASSPLGNTIYF. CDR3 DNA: TGCGCCAGCAGCCCCCTTGGAAACACCATATATTTT.

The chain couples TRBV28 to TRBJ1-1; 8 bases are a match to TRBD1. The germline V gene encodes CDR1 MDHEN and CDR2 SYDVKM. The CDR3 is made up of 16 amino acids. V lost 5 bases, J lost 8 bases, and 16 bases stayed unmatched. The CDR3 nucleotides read TGTGCCAGCAGTCCCCCCCATGGACAGGGCGTGGTGGAAGCTTTCTTT. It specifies CASSPPHGQGVVEAFF.

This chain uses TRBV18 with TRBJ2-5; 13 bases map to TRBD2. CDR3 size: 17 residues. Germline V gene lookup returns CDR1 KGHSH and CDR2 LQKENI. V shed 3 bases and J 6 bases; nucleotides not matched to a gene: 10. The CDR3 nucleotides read TGTGCCAGCTCACCGACTGCACTAGCGGGAGGGCCAAAGACCCAGTACTTC. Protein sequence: CASSPTALAGGPKTQYF.